The T cell receptor beta chain described here comes from a study of T cell responses to AZD1222 COVID-19 vaccine. The table came from immunoSEQ multiplex PCR; TCRdb's copy has only in-frame clones and leaves some out. The sample shows about 110,000 clones, roughly 88% of them seen only once. Germline V gene data show CDR1 as PRHDT and CDR2 as FYEKMQ (reference sequence). The V and J ends lost 4 bases and 7 bases, in that order; junction bases with no gene match: 10. The CDR3 covers 16 residues. The chain couples TRBV13 to TRBJ1-6, with 7 bases identical to TRBD1. This receptor was obtained from an adult in good health. The input for sequencing was peripheral blood, taken on day 0 of AZD1222 vaccination. In DNA form, the CDR3 reads TGTGCCAGCAGCTCCCAGGGGGGGTCGGGAAATTCACCCCTCCACTTT. This encodes CASSSQGGSGNSPLHF.